This section outlines one T cell receptor beta chain sequence together with its context. Antigen specificity is unknown. RNA extraction was followed by reverse transcription into cDNA, which acted as the sequencing template. TCRdb's table, derived via immunoSEQ multiplex PCR, lists solely in-frame clones and lacks some. Found here are under 70,000 clones, 55% to 75% of them singletons; the top ten hold roughly 18%. This entry belongs to a study of CD8+ T cells in alopecia areata. General observations from the study: Scalp samples also contribute reads from the resident alphabeta T cells found in normal skin. Lesional tissue from the scalp (especially in alopecia totalis/universalis) showed higher clonality than normal scalp.

Sampling of alopecia areata patients yielded lesional scalp punch biopsies as well as peripheral blood. Both CD4+ and CD8+ T cells were separated by sorting PBMCs. This sample comprised CD8+ T cells sorted from blood, obtained at week 0. The receptor comes from a human donor with alopecia areata.

In DNA form, the CDR3 reads TGCAGTGGCAGGGAGATTCATGGCTACACCTTC. This codes for CSGREIHGYTF. The rearrangement uses TRBV29-1 and TRBJ1-2; possibly TRBD1 for D (5 bases). Germline CDR1 and CDR2: SQVTM and ANQGSEA. This CDR3 has 11 residues.